These T cell receptor beta chains were read from a single sample in a study of blood T cell repertoires in COVID-19. Here immunoSEQ multiplex PCR was the method, and the copy in TCRdb shows in-frame clones only, minus some. The table lists 97,000 or so clones, around 90% of them singletons. The source material was peripheral blood. The receptors were gathered from a man aged 18 to 30 with acute or convalescent COVID-19. Each CDR3 is given with its conserved first and last residue. The order of the fields is V gene, J gene, clone size, D gene, CDR3 DNA, CDR3 protein. A D gene is named only where the DNA matches it firmly. Size values are once, few and many counts, or a class for expanded clones, and some rows have none.

v_gene: TRBV11-3
j_gene: TRBJ2-1
abundance: few
d_gene: .
CDR3nt: TGTGCCAGCAGCTCCACAAAGAATGAGCAGTTCTTC
CDR3aa: CASSSTKNEQFF

v_gene: TRBV30
j_gene: TRBJ1-1
abundance: .
d_gene: .
CDR3nt: TGTGCCTGGAGTGTTACTTATGGCCGGGCTGAAGCTTTCTTT
CDR3aa: CAWSVTYGRAEAFF

v_gene: TRBV5-1
j_gene: TRBJ2-5
abundance: .
d_gene: .
CDR3nt: TGCGCCAGCAGCCCAAATGTGGAGACCCAGTACTTC
CDR3aa: CASSPNVETQYF

v_gene: TRBV27
j_gene: TRBJ1-3
abundance: .
d_gene: .
CDR3nt: TGTGCCAGCAGTTTGGGTCCTAGCTCTGGAAACACCATATATTTT
CDR3aa: CASSLGPSSGNTIYF

v_gene: TRBV7-9
j_gene: TRBJ2-1
abundance: .
d_gene: .
CDR3nt: TGTGCCAGCAGCCTACAGGGAGTGGTATACAATGAGCAGTTCTTC
CDR3aa: CASSLQGVVYNEQFF

v_gene: TRBV5-1
j_gene: TRBJ1-1
abundance: few
d_gene: .
CDR3nt: TGCGCCAGCAGCTTTACTGCTATGAACACTGAAGCTTTCTTT
CDR3aa: CASSFTAMNTEAFF

v_gene: TRBV4-2
j_gene: TRBJ2-3
abundance: .
d_gene: TRBD2
CDR3nt: TGTGCCAGCAGCCAAGACCCTAGCGGGAGGCAGGAAGATACGCAGTATTTT
CDR3aa: CASSQDPSGRQEDTQYF

v_gene: TRBV6-6
j_gene: TRBJ1-1
abundance: once
d_gene: TRBD1
CDR3nt: TGTGCCAGCAGTTGGGACAGGAAGAACACTGAAGCTTTCTTT
CDR3aa: CASSWDRKNTEAFF

v_gene: TRBV18
j_gene: TRBJ1-4
abundance: once
d_gene: .
CDR3nt: TGTGCCAGCTCACCGAGGGAGACTAATGAAAAACTGTTTTTT
CDR3aa: CASSPRETNEKLFF

v_gene: TRBV7-6
j_gene: TRBJ1-1
abundance: .
d_gene: .
CDR3nt: TGTGCCAGCAGCTTATCCCAGGGGAACACTGAAGCTTTCTTT
CDR3aa: CASSLSQGNTEAFF

v_gene: TRBV6-6
j_gene: TRBJ2-7
abundance: .
d_gene: TRBD1
CDR3nt: TGTGCCAGCAGTTACAACCGGGACAGGGGGATGTACGAGCAGTACTTC
CDR3aa: CASSYNRDRGMYEQYF

v_gene: TRBV5-1
j_gene: TRBJ1-2
abundance: .
d_gene: TRBD1
CDR3nt: TGCGCCAGCAGCCCCGGGACAGTCTCCTATGGCTACACCTTC
CDR3aa: CASSPGTVSYGYTF

v_gene: TRBV10-3
j_gene: TRBJ1-2
abundance: .
d_gene: TRBD1
CDR3nt: TGTGCCATCACTCCGGGAGGGACAGGGGACTATGGCTACACCTTC
CDR3aa: CAITPGGTGDYGYTF

v_gene: TRBV2
j_gene: TRBJ1-5
abundance: .
d_gene: TRBD1
CDR3nt: TGTGCCAGCAGTCCACGGACAGGGGATAGCAATCAGCCCCAGCATTTT
CDR3aa: CASSPRTGDSNQPQHF

v_gene: TRBV9
j_gene: TRBJ2-1
abundance: .
d_gene: TRBD1
CDR3nt: TGTGCCAGCAGCCCCAATCCAGGGGGCGGCAATGAGCAGTTCTTC
CDR3aa: CASSPNPGGGNEQFF

v_gene: TRBV7-9
j_gene: TRBJ2-5
abundance: .
d_gene: TRBD2
CDR3nt: TGTGCCAGCAGCACCCGCCGGGGACTAGCGGGTCTCAACCAAGAGACCCAGTACTTC
CDR3aa: CASSTRRGLAGLNQETQYF

v_gene: TRBV19
j_gene: TRBJ1-4
abundance: .
d_gene: .
CDR3nt: TGTGCCAGTAGTGGGGGCTGGTATGAAAAACTGTTTTTT
CDR3aa: CASSGGWYEKLFF

v_gene: TRBV2
j_gene: TRBJ2-7
abundance: once
d_gene: .
CDR3nt: TGTGCCAGCAGTGATAACGGTCGAGAGGACGAGCAGTACTTC
CDR3aa: CASSDNGREDEQYF

v_gene: TRBV12-5
j_gene: TRBJ2-7
abundance: few
d_gene: TRBD2
CDR3nt: TGTGCTAGTGGTCGGGGCGTGACTAGCGGTTACGAGCAGTACTTC
CDR3aa: CASGRGVTSGYEQYF

v_gene: TRBV5-1
j_gene: TRBJ2-1
abundance: once
d_gene: TRBD2
CDR3nt: TGCGCCAGCAGCTTATCAGCGGGAGAGTCCTACAATGAGCAGTTCTTC
CDR3aa: CASSLSAGESYNEQFF

v_gene: TRBV5-5
j_gene: TRBJ2-7
abundance: .
d_gene: TRBD1
CDR3nt: TGTGCCAGCATGCTACAGGGGTCCTCCTACGAGCAGTACTTC
CDR3aa: CASMLQGSSYEQYF

v_gene: TRBV21-1
j_gene: TRBJ1-5
abundance: .
d_gene: .
CDR3nt: TGTGCCAGCAGCAAAGACAGGGTGGGCGGCAATCAGCCCCAGCATTTT
CDR3aa: CASSKDRVGGNQPQHF

v_gene: TRBV30
j_gene: TRBJ1-3
abundance: few
d_gene: TRBD1
CDR3nt: TGTGCCTGGAGCGGGACAGGGGGAAACACCATATATTTT
CDR3aa: CAWSGTGGNTIYF

v_gene: TRBV6-5
j_gene: TRBJ2-2
abundance: .
d_gene: .
CDR3nt: TGTGCCAGCAGTTACGCGGGATTGGGGACCGGGGAGCTGTTTTTT
CDR3aa: CASSYAGLGTGELFF